Following are 29 T cell receptor beta chains from one sample sequenced in a study of untreated major depressive disorder. TCRdb keeps only in-frame clones here, not all; method: immunoSEQ multiplex PCR. The profile covers about 22,000 clones, with roughly 86% appearing a single time and less than 0.6% taken by the ten largest. Sequencing input: CD4+ T cells from PBMCs. These receptors came from a woman between 40 and 50 years old in good health.

As for this clone: The CDR3 does not close with the conserved phenylalanine or tryptophan, likely indicating a read error. No DNA is shown, since the ends of the CDR3 on it are uncertain; the CDR3 is the one TCRdb lists. The chain recombines TRBV20-1 with TRBJ1-2; the D call TRBD1 from the table was never checked on the DNA. The CDR3 comprises 11 residues, both ends counted. CDR1 and CDR2 from the germline V gene are DFQATT and SNEGSKA (reference sequence). This chain's CDR3 is CSAKDRERWPY.

V is TRBV7-8 and J is TRBJ1-2; TRBD1 is a possible D gene (5 bases). The CDR3 runs 13 residues. V dropped 6 bases and J dropped 8 bases, with 16 bases sitting between them. Germline CDR1 and CDR2: SGHVS and FQNEAQ. CDR3 coding DNA: TGTGCCAGCAGTAGGGGCGGGGGAAACGGCTACACCTTC. This encodes CASSRGGGNGYTF. The full variable domain, in which reference TRBV7-8 and TRBJ1-2 provide the parts outside the CDR3, is GAGVSQSPRYKVAKRGQDVALRCDPISGHVSLFWYQQALGQGPEFLTYFQNEAQLDKSGLPSDRFFAERPEGSVSTLKIQRTQQEDSAVYLCASSRGGGNGYTFGSGTRLTVV.

This clone appeared once. The rearrangement uses TRBV7-2 and TRBJ2-1, with TRBD2 matching over 11 bases. Germline V gives CDR1 SGHTA, CDR2 FQGNSA. This CDR3 is built from 16 residues. V was clipped by 6 bases and J by 4 bases; unmatched bases: 8. The CDR3 loop reads CASRGLAGPSYNEQFF. Here the CDR3 DNA reads TGTGCCAGCAGAGGACTAGCGGGTCCCTCTTACAATGAGCAGTTCTTC.

The chain is built from TRBV11-2 and TRBJ2-3; D is unclear. The CDR3 has 14 amino acids. Deletions cut 4 bases from V and 1 base from J, with 9 bases between. Germline CDR1 and CDR2: SGHAT and FQNNGV. The CDR3 is CASSSLTRTDTQYF. CDR3 DNA sequence: TGTGCCAGCAGCTCCTTAACGCGCACAGATACGCAGTATTTT.

The chain joins TRBV27 to TRBJ2-5; 7 bases are a match to TRBD1. Per germline, CDR1 MNHEY and CDR2 SMNVEV (reference sequence). This CDR3 has 15 amino acids. Trimming at V came to 5 bases and at J to 5 bases, leaving 11 bases not matched to a gene. CDR3 in DNA: TGTGCCAGCAGTCCCCGAGGACAGGTGGGGGAGACCCAGTACTTC. Translating gives CASSPRGQVGETQYF.

The chain couples TRBV20-1 to TRBJ1-2; the D is unclear. V lost 5 bases, J lost 6 bases, and 4 bases lay in between. This CDR3 has 9 amino acids. The germline CDR1 and CDR2 sequences are DFQATT and SNEGSKA (reference sequence). The CDR3 here is CSALDGYTF. In nucleotides, the CDR3 is TGCAGTGCTCTCGATGGCTACACCTTC.

The rearrangement links TRBV27 to TRBJ1-5, with D unresolved. Looked up from germline, CDR1 is MNHEY and CDR2 is SMNVEV (reference sequence). V was trimmed by 6 bases and J by 0 bases, leaving 6 bases between them. The CDR3 extends over 13 amino acids. CDR3 in DNA: TGTGCCAGCAGAAGGATTAGCAATCAGCCCCAGCATTTT. Protein sequence: CASRRISNQPQHF.

The chain employs TRBV18 and TRBJ2-7; D is possibly TRBD2 (6 bases). This CDR3 contains 14 residues. The V gene lost 6 bases and the J gene lost 2 bases, with 14 bases spanning the gap. The germline V gene encodes CDR1 KGHSH and CDR2 LQKENI. CDR3 coding DNA: TGTGCCAGCTCTGGGACGGGGGTGGCCTACGAGCAGTACTTC. This gives the protein CASSGTGVAYEQYF.

The chain is built from TRBV27 and TRBJ1-6, with TRBD1 identical over 7 bases. Germline-derived CDR1 and CDR2 are MNHEY and SMNVEV (reference sequence). The CDR3 length is 14 residues. Germline trimming cut 6 bases from V and 7 bases from J; bases unmatched to any gene: 6. CDR3 loop: CASSGTANNSPLHF. As DNA, the CDR3 is TGTGCCAGCAGCGGGACAGCGAACAATTCACCCCTCCACTTT.

This clone has a single count. The chain combines TRBV4-1 with TRBJ2-4; D gene uncertain. Germline CDR1 is MGHRA and CDR2 is YSYEKL. Trimming cost V 1 base and J 0 bases, with 7 bases left between them. This CDR3 contains 15 residues. In DNA, the CDR3 is TGCGCCAGCAGCCAAGCCCGTCTAGCCAAAAACATTCAGTACTTC. Amino acids: CASSQARLAKNIQYF.

The V call is TRBV14, the J call TRBJ2-7; TRBD1 is a possible D gene (6 bases). Germline CDR1 reads SGHDN; CDR2 reads FVKESK. Trimming stripped 4 bases from V and 7 bases from J, with 20 bases between. The CDR3 is 15 residues long. CDR3: CASSPDSQHLREQYF. The CDR3 DNA follows: TGTGCCAGCAGCCCGGACAGCCAACACCTACGTGAGCAGTACTTC.

V is TRBV7-6 and J is TRBJ1-6; 8 bases are a match to TRBD1. This CDR3 is 14 amino acids long. After removal of 4 bases from V and 6 bases from J, the junction contained 2 bases not matched to a gene. Per germline, CDR1 SGHVS and CDR2 FNYEAQ. CDR3: CASSSTGVNSPLHF. The CDR3 DNA is TGTGCCAGCAGCTCGACAGGGGTTAATTCACCCCTCCACTTT.

J is TRBJ1-4 and V is TRBV7-6; D is uncertain. Trimming shortened V by 2 bases and J by 4 bases, and 14 bases separated the two germline ends. The germline CDR1 and CDR2 sequences are SGHVS and FNYEAQ. The CDR3 is made up of 16 amino acids. CDR3 amino acids: CASSLRQAKYNEKLFF. CDR3 DNA sequence: TGTGCCAGCAGCTTAAGGCAGGCAAAGTATAATGAAAAACTGTTTTTT.

J is TRBJ1-2 and V is TRBV28; D gene unclear. From germline, CDR1 is MDHEN and CDR2 SYDVKM. This CDR3 contains 12 residues. Trimming cost V 6 bases and J 8 bases, with 13 bases left between them. The CDR3 DNA is TGTGCCAGCAGCCTGGACGTCGCGGGCTACACCTTC. Protein: CASSLDVAGYTF.

The chain links TRBV30 to TRBJ1-2, with 10 positions matching TRBD1. CDR1 and CDR2 from the germline V gene are GTSNPN and SVGIG (reference sequence). Trimming took 5 bases from V and 4 from J; bases not matched to a gene: 7. This CDR3 has 14 residues. The CDR3 sequence: CAWRHRDRGYGYTF. Written as DNA, the CDR3 is TGTGCCTGGCGACACCGGGACAGGGGCTATGGCTACACCTTC.

This rearrangement joins TRBV5-4 to TRBJ1-2; TRBD1 agrees at 10 bases. Trimming removed 2 bases from V and 7 bases from J; junction bases left unmatched: 2. The germline CDR1 and CDR2 sequences are SGHNT and YYREEE (reference sequence). The CDR3 length is 13 residues. Here the CDR3 reads CASSFRQGAGYTF. CDR3 in DNA: TGTGCCAGCAGCTTTCGACAGGGGGCTGGCTACACCTTC.

The rearrangement uses TRBV7-9 and TRBJ1-2; D gene ambiguous. Germline values: CDR1 SEHNR, CDR2 FQNEAQ (reference sequence). V lost 3 bases, J lost 5 bases, and 13 bases lay in between. This CDR3 contains 14 residues. In DNA, the CDR3 is TGTGCCAGCAGCTTGGGCCACTCGAATTATGGCTACACCTTC. Its protein product is CASSLGHSNYGYTF.

The chain uses TRBV27 and TRBJ2-5; 15 bases agree with TRBD2. From germline, CDR1 is MNHEY and CDR2 SMNVEV (reference sequence). CDR3 length equals 18 residues. V lost 2 bases, J lost 4 bases, and 8 bases stayed unmatched. The CDR3 here is CASSLGTSGRILRETQYF. In DNA form, the CDR3 reads TGTGCCAGCAGTTTAGGGACTAGCGGGAGGATTCTCCGAGAGACCCAGTACTTC.

This sequence joins TRBV7-9 and TRBJ1-2; D is ambiguous. V lost 1 base, J lost 7 bases, and 13 bases lay in between. Germline lookup yields CDR1 SEHNR and CDR2 FQNEAQ (reference sequence). The CDR3 runs to 14 residues. This CDR3 reads CASSLGFEGGGYTF. CDR3 coding DNA: TGTGCCAGCAGCTTAGGGTTCGAAGGTGGTGGCTACACCTTC.

This chain uses TRBV6-5 with TRBJ1-3; D is uncertain. V lost 4 bases, J lost 0 bases, and 7 bases lay in between. This CDR3 has 14 amino acids. The germline gives CDR1 MNHEY, CDR2 SVGAGI. CDR3 DNA sequence: TGTGCCAGCAGTTCGGGGTTCTCTGGAAACACCATATATTTT. This translates into CASSSGFSGNTIYF.

The chain is built from TRBV4-2 and TRBJ2-2, with a tentative D call TRBD1 (6 bases). The V end was cut by 4 bases, the J end by 3 bases, with 9 bases between. Germline CDR1 is LGHNA and CDR2 is YNFKEQ. CDR3 size: 14 residues. The CDR3 sequence is CASSPGEYTGELFF. The CDR3 DNA is TGTGCCAGCAGCCCAGGGGAGTACACCGGGGAGCTGTTTTTT.

This clone has a handful of counts. Here the CDR3 reads CASWGSGTSGGMNTGELFF. The CDR3, as DNA: TGTGCCAGCTGGGGGTCCGGGACTAGCGGGGGGATGAACACCGGGGAGCTGTTTTTT. The V and J genes are TRBV2 and TRBJ2-2; 15 bases are shared with TRBD2. The CDR3 consists of 19 residues. V was pared by 8 bases and J by 1 base, with 11 bases of the junction left unmatched. Looked up from germline, CDR1 is SNHLY and CDR2 is FYNNEI.

The rearrangement joins TRBV5-1 to TRBJ1-4; the match to TRBD1 covers 7 bases. The CDR3 is 14 amino acids. Germline V gene data show CDR1 as SGHRS and CDR2 as YFSETQ. J gave up 8 bases and V 5 bases, and 9 bases lay outside the gene matches. CDR3 nucleotide sequence: TGCGCCAGCAGAAGTGGGACAGTTGACGAAAAACTGTTTTTT. As protein: CASRSGTVDEKLFF.

The chain is built from TRBV27 and TRBJ2-1; the D gene could be TRBD1 or TRBD2 (5 bases each). This CDR3 is built from 16 residues. The germline V gene has CDR1 MNHEY and CDR2 SMNVEV (reference sequence). Between the trimmed V and J ends, which lost 8 bases and 4 bases, there was a span of 21 bases. The CDR3 reads CASRDPSGTTYNEQFF. The CDR3 DNA follows: TGTGCCAGCCGCGACCCATCCGGGACCACTTACAATGAGCAGTTCTTC.

This clone appeared a single time. The chain is built from TRBV10-2 and TRBJ2-4; tentative D call: TRBD2 (6 bases). Trimming left V 1 base short and J 0 bases short, with 10 bases between. This CDR3 is built from 16 residues. CDR1 WSHSY and CDR2 SAAADI come from the germline V gene. CDR3 nucleotide sequence: TGCGCCAGCAGTGAGTGGGGGGAATCAGCCAAAAACATTCAGTACTTC. The encoded protein is CASSEWGESAKNIQYF.

The chain has TRBV19 and TRBJ1-6; 8 bases match TRBD1. The CDR3 loop spans 13 amino acids. V lost 7 bases and J lost 10; bases outside the gene matches: 6. Germline lookup yields CDR1 LNHDA and CDR2 SQIVND (reference sequence). This CDR3 reads CASKQGVDSPLHF. CDR3 sequence (DNA): TGTGCCAGTAAACAGGGGGTAGACTCACCCCTCCACTTT.

The chain combines TRBV10-3 with TRBJ1-2; D is uncertain. The CDR3 length is 15 residues. The V gene's germline CDR1 is ENHRY and CDR2 SYGVKD. The ends were cut back, 3 bases at V and 1 base at J, with 12 bases in the middle. In nucleotides, the CDR3 is TGTGCCATCAGTGACACTGAGGAAAATAACTATGGCTACACCTTC. It translates to CAISDTEENNYGYTF.

The chain uses TRBV29-1 and TRBJ2-1, with 10 bases identical to TRBD2. The CDR3 consists of 15 residues. Trimming cost V 4 bases and J 6 bases; bases outside gene matches: 9. CDR1 is SQVTM, CDR2 ANQGSEA, per germline. CDR3 coding DNA: TGCAGCGTTGGGAGGCTAGCGGGAGTTATCAATGAGCAGTTCTTC. Protein sequence: CSVGRLAGVINEQFF.

The chain couples TRBV11-2 to TRBJ2-5, with D perhaps matching TRBD2 (6 bases). This CDR3 is 14 amino acids long. Trimming stripped 7 bases from V and 4 bases from J, with 16 bases between. Per the germline V gene, CDR1 is SGHAT and CDR2 is FQNNGV. CDR3 residues: CASTPREMSETQYF. The DNA of the CDR3 is TGTGCCAGCACCCCTCGGGAGATGTCAGAGACCCAGTACTTC.